The entry below gives a single TCR beta chain sequence along with its context. What it binds is unknown. The data stem from a study of graft-versus-host responses after intestinal transplantation. Looking at the study overall: Each recipient received anti-thymocyte globulin induction, then tacrolimus and steroids for 2 to 4 years. Whole-study results and caveats: Graft-donor T cell macrochimerism in patients accompanied high graft-versus-host to host-versus-graft clonal ratios in allografts. Association was observed between peak circulating GvH clone levels and early post-transplant HvG declines. Recipient marrow contained GvH clones, some of which appeared first in ileum or blood.

The germline gives CDR1 LGHNA, CDR2 YNFKEQ. V was cut by 0 bases and J by 8 bases, with 16 bases left in between. This CDR3 has 15 amino acids. The assay was immunoSEQ multiplex PCR, and TCRdb's table has in-frame clones only and misses some. The table includes roughly 120,000 clones, about 93% detected once. The TCR comes from a human donor who received an intestinal transplant. The rearrangement joins TRBV4-2 to TRBJ1-2; D perhaps matches TRBD1 (5 bases). Here the sequenced sample was unstimulated CD4+ T cells sorted from spleen or lymph node cells, taken before intestinal transplant. The CDR3 coding sequence is TGTGCCAGCAGCCAAGATCAGGGCAGGGTGACCGGCTACACCTTC. It encodes CASSQDQGRVTGYTF.